Reported below is one T cell receptor beta chain. Its target is unknown. TCRdb's copy holds only in-frame clones and misses some; the assay was immunoSEQ multiplex PCR. The sample carries 20,000 or so clones, 76% recorded once. This sample is drawn from a study of early stage breast cancer tumors. About the study: Of fewer than 20 invasive breast tumors, about a dozen were hormone receptor-positive, HER2-negative.

The germline V gene encodes CDR1 SEHNR and CDR2 FQNEAQ (reference sequence). The CDR3 is 15 residues long. V dropped 1 base and J dropped 2 bases, with 9 bases sitting between them. Study-wide findings and caveats: Enriched TCRB sequences shared across patients were mostly commonly generated sequences. In 14 of 16 patients, blood comparison separated tumor from normal breast.

The clonotype was recovered from a person between 60 and 70 years old with breast cancer. Input material: blood. The rearrangement joins TRBV7-9 to TRBJ2-1; unclear D gene. The CDR3 DNA reads as TGTGCCAGCAGCTTAGTCCCGAGTCCCTACAATGAGCAGTTCTTC. The encoded protein is CASSLVPSPYNEQFF.